These T cell receptor beta chains were read from a single sample in a study of beta chain features in type 1 diabetes. Some clones are missing from TCRdb's copy, which holds only in-frame ones; the method was immunoSEQ multiplex PCR. This table has 200,000 to 300,000 clones, 13% to 15% appearing once. Sequenced material: naive CD4+ T cells from blood. The receptors were gathered from a woman between 40 and 50 years old in good health. Each CDR3 is given with its conserved first and last residue. The D gene is left open where the match is weak. Size is omitted from some rows. Given values are once, few, many or a class for expanded clones.

d_call j_call v_call clone_size cdr3_aa cdr3_nt
NA TRBJ1-2 TRBV6-5 few CASSLRLDRTDGYTF TGTGCCAGCAGTCTCAGGCTTGACAGGACTGATGGCTACACCTTC
NA TRBJ2-6 TRBV18 NA CASSPLDVISGANVLTF TGTGCCAGCTCACCCCTAGACGTTATTTCTGGGGCCAACGTCCTGACTTTC
NA TRBJ2-3 TRBV27 few CASSSGIQGGFTDTQYF TGTGCCAGCAGCTCGGGGATCCAGGGGGGTTTCACAGATACGCAGTATTTT
TRBD2 TRBJ2-1 TRBV5-4 few CASSLEGLAANEQFF TGTGCCAGCAGCTTGGAGGGGCTAGCGGCTAATGAGCAGTTCTTC
TRBD2 TRBJ2-5 TRBV5-1 few CASSDSGVLSETQYF TGCGCCAGCAGCGACAGCGGGGTCCTCTCTGAGACCCAGTACTTC
NA TRBJ2-3 TRBV20-1 many CSALRDTQYF TGCAGTGCCTTGAGAGATACGCAGTATTTT
TRBD1 TRBJ1-5 TRBV5-6 few CASSLGTGTGNQPQHF TGTGCCAGCAGCTTGGGGACAGGGACGGGAAATCAGCCCCAGCATTTT
TRBD2 TRBJ2-3 TRBV7-6 few CASSLPSGGSTDTQYF TGTGCCAGCAGCTTACCTAGCGGGGGGAGCACAGATACGCAGTATTTT
NA TRBJ2-7 TRBV7-6 NA CASSDPPGYEQYF TGTGCCAGCAGCGACCCTCCGGGTTACGAGCAGTACTTC
TRBD1 TRBJ2-5 TRBV5-4 few CASSPGGQETQYF TGTGCCAGCAGCCCAGGGGGCCAAGAGACCCAGTACTTC
NA TRBJ2-1 TRBV21-1 NA CASSKTRTGKGYNEQFF TGTGCCAGCAGCAAAACCCGGACAGGGAAGGGATACAATGAGCAGTTCTTC
TRBD2 TRBJ2-7 TRBV2 few CASALALTSYEQYF TGTGCCAGCGCACTAGCGCTTACCTCCTACGAGCAGTACTTC
NA TRBJ2-3 TRBV7-9 few CASSLGIDSSTDTQYF TGTGCCAGCAGCTTAGGAATCGACAGTAGCACAGATACGCAGTATTTT
NA TRBJ2-7 TRBV5-1 NA CASSLQGGEQYF TGCGCCAGCAGCTTGCAGGGAGGCGAGCAGTACTTC
TRBD1 TRBJ1-4 TRBV12-5 NA CASGPGQGLGWLNEKLFF TGTGCTAGTGGTCCGGGACAGGGACTGGGGTGGCTTAATGAAAAACTGTTTTTT
TRBD1 TRBJ2-7 TRBV6-5 NA CASRGQLTYEQYF TGTGCCAGCAGGGGACAGTTGACCTACGAGCAGTACTTC
NA TRBJ1-4 TRBV9 few CASSVAGGFGEKLFF TGTGCCAGCAGCGTAGCTGGAGGGTTCGGGGAAAAACTGTTTTTT
NA TRBJ1-2 TRBV13 NA CASSLSLVGDYGYTF TGTGCCAGCAGCTTAAGTCTTGTAGGGGACTATGGCTACACCTTC
TRBD1 TRBJ1-5 TRBV11-2 NA CASSLGQGGRNQPQHF TGTGCCAGCAGCTTAGGACAGGGGGGCCGCAATCAGCCCCAGCATTTT
NA TRBJ1-1 TRBV29-1 NA CSGSGQLEAFF TGCAGCGGATCCGGACAGCTTGAAGCTTTCTTT
NA TRBJ1-2 TRBV7-2 NA CASSLDRVDNYGYTF TGTGCCAGCAGCTTAGACCGGGTCGATAACTATGGCTACACCTTC
TRBD1 TRBJ1-5 TRBV7-2 few CASSPDREQPQHF TGTGCCAGCAGCCCGGACAGGGAACAGCCCCAGCATTTT
TRBD2 TRBJ2-2 TRBV7-9 few CASSYPGLGAGTGELFF TGTGCCAGCAGTTACCCGGGACTAGGAGCCGGCACCGGGGAGCTGTTTTTT
NA TRBJ2-7 TRBV5-1 few CASSLKQGGYEQYF TGCGCCAGCAGCTTGAAACAGGGTGGCTACGAGCAGTACTTC